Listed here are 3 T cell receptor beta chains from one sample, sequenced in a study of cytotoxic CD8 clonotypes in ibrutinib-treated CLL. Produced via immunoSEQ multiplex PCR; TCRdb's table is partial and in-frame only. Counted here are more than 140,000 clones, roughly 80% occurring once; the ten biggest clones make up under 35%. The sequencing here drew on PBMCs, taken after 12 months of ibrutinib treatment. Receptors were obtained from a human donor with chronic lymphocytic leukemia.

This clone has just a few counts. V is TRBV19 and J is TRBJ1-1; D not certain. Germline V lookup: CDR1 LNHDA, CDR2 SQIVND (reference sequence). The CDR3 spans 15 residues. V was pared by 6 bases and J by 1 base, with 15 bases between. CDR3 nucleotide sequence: TGTGCCAGTAGGGCGGAGTGGTTTTCGAACACTGAAGCTTTCTTT. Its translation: CASRAEWFSNTEAFF.

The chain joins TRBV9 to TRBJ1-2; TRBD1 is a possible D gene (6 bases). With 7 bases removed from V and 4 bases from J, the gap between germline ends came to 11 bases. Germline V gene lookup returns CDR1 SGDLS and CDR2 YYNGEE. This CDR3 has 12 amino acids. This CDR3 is CASSLDSYGYTF. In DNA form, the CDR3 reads TGTGCCAGCTCACTGGACAGCTATGGCTACACCTTC.

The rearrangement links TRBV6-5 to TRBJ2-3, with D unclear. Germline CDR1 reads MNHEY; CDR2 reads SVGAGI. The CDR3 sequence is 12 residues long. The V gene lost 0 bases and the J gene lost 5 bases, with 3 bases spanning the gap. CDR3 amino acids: CASSYSQDTQYF. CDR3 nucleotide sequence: TGTGCCAGCAGTTACTCCCAAGATACGCAGTATTTT.